This record looks at one TCR beta chain sequence and its context. The antigen remains unidentified. Some clones are missing from TCRdb's copy, which holds only in-frame ones; the method was immunoSEQ multiplex PCR. The sample consists of about 610,000 clones, around 97% of them appearing once. These data are taken from a study of shared clonotypes between healthy human individuals. Points from the study as a whole: Sorted-subset sequencing, rarefaction showed, was incomplete despite large depth.

The sequence was collected from a woman younger than 45 in good health. The sample taken for sequencing was naive CD4+ T cells sorted from blood. Subset denoted: CD45RA+ positively selected.

The CDR3 here is CASSGAGQGTEAFF. The DNA for the CDR3 is TGTGCCAGCTCAGGGGCGGGACAGGGCACTGAAGCTTTCTTT. The rearrangement links TRBV18 to TRBJ1-1; 9 bases agree with TRBD1. The V and J ends lost 5 bases and 4 bases, in that order; junction bases with no gene match: 5. From germline, CDR1 is KGHSH and CDR2 LQKENI. The CDR3 is 14 residues long.